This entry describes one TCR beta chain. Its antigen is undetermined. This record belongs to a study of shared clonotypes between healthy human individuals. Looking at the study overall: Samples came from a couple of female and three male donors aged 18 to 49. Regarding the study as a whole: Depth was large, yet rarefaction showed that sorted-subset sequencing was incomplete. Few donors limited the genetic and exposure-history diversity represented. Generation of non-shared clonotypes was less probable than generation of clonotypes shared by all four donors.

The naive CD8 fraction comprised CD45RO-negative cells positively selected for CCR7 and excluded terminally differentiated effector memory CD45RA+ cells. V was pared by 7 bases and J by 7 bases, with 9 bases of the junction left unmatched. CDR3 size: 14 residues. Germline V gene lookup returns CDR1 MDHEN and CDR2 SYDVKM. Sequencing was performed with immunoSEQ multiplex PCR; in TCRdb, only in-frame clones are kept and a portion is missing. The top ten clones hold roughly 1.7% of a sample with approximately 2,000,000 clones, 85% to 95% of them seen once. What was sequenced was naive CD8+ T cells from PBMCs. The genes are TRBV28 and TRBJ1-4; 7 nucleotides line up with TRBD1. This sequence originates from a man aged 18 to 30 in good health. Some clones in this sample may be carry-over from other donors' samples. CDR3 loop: CASTSDREGEKLFF. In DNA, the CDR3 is TGTGCCAGCACCTCAGACAGGGAGGGTGAAAAACTGTTTTTT.